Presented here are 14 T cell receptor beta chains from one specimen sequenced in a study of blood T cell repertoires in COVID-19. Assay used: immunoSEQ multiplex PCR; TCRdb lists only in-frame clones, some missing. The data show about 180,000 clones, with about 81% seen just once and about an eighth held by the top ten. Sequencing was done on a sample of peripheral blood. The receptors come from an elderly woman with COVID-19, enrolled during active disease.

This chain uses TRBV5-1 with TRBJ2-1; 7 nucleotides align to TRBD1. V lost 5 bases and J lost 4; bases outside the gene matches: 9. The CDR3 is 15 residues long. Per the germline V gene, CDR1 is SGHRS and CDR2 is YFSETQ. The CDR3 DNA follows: TGCGCCAGCAGAATTTGGGGGACAGTTTACAATGAGCAGTTCTTC. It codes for CASRIWGTVYNEQFF.

CDR3 nucleotides: TGTGCCAGCAATTCCGACTGCACTGAAGCTTTCTTT. It is translated as CASNSDCTEAFF. The chain is built from TRBV21-1 and TRBJ1-1. TRBV21-1 is a pseudogene locus. The CDR3 covers 12 residues.

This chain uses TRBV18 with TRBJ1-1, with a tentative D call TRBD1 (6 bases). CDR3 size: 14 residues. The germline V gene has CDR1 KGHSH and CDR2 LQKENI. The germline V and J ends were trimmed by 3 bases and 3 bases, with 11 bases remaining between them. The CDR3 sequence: CASSPGTFDTEAFF. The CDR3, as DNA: TGTGCCAGCTCACCGGGGACATTTGACACTGAAGCTTTCTTT. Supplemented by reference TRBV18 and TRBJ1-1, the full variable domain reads NAGVMQNPRHLVRRRGQEARLRCSPMKGHSHVYWYRQLPEEGLKFMVYLQKENIIDESGMPKERFSAEFPKEGPSILRIQQVVRGDSAAYFCASSPGTFDTEAFFGQGTRLTVV.

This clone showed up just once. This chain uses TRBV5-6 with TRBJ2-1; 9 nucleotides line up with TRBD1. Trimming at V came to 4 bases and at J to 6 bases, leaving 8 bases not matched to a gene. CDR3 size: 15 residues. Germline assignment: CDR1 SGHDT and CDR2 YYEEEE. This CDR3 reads CASSPGTGKINEQFF. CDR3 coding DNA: TGTGCCAGCAGCCCCGGGACAGGGAAGATCAATGAGCAGTTCTTC.

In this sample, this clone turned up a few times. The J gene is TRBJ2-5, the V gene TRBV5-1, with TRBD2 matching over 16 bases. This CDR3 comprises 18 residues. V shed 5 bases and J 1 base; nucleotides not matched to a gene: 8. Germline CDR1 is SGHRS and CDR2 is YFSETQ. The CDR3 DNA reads TGCGCCAGCAGATCCGGGACTAGCGGGGGGGCCCCCCAAGAGACCCAGTACTTC. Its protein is CASRSGTSGGAPQETQYF.

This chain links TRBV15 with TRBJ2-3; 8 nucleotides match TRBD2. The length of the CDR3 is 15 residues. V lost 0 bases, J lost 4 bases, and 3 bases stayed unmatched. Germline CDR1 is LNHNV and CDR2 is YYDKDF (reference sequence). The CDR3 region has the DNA TGTGCCACCAGCAGAGAAGGGACTAGGTCAGATACGCAGTATTTT. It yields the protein CATSREGTRSDTQYF.

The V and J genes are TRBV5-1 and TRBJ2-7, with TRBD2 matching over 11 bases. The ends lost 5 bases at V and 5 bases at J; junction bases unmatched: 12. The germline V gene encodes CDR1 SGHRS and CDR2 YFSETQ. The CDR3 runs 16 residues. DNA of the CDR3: TGCGCCAGCAGAAGGACTAGCGGGCCCATTCGGCACGAGCAGTACTTC. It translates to CASRRTSGPIRHEQYF.

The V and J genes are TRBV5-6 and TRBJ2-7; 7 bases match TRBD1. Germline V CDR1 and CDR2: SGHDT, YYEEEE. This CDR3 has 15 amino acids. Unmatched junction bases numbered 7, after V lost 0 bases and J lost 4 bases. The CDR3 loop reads CASSLGDSVGYEQYF. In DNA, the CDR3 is TGTGCCAGCAGCTTGGGGGACAGTGTCGGGTACGAGCAGTACTTC. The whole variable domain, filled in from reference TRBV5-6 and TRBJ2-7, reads DAGVTQSPTHLIKTRGQQVTLRCSPKSGHDTVSWYQQALGQGPQFIFQYYEEEERQRGNFPDRFSGHQFPNYSSELNVNALLLGDSALYLCASSLGDSVGYEQYFGPGTRLTVT.

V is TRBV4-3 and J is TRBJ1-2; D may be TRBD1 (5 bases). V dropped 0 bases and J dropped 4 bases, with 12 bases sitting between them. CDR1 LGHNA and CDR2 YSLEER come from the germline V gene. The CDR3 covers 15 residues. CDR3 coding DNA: TGCGCCAGCAGCCAAGATGGCGGGGCGCCCTATGGCTACACCTTC. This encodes CASSQDGGAPYGYTF.

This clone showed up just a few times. The CDR3 reads CASRGLGTQYF. The CDR3, as DNA: TGTGCCAGCAGGGGCTTGGGGACCCAGTACTTC. V is TRBV11-3 and J is TRBJ2-5, with D hard to call. Germline V gene sequence: CDR1 SGHNT, CDR2 YENEEA. This CDR3 comprises 11 residues. V lost 6 bases and J 7 bases, leaving 9 bases between the germline ends.

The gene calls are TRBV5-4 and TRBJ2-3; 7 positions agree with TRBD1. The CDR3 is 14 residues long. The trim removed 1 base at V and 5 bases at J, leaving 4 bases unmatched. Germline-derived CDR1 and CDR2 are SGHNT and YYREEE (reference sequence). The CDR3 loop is CASSLTGDRDTQYF. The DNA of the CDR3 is TGTGCCAGCAGCTTGACAGGGGACAGAGATACGCAGTATTTT.

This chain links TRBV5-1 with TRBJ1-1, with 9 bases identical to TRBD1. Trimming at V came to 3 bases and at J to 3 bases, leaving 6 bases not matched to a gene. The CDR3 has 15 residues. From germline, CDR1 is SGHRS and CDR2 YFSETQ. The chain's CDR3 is CASSSPTGGDTEAFF. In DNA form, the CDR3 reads TGCGCCAGCAGCTCTCCGACAGGGGGGGACACTGAAGCTTTCTTT.

CDR3 nucleotides: TGTGCCAGCAGCTTACACCGGCGGGAAGAGCAGTTCTTC. Its translation: CASSLHRREEQFF. V is TRBV7-8 and J is TRBJ2-1; TRBD2 is a possible D gene (6 bases). Trimming removed 2 bases at V and 10 bases at J, with 12 bases between. The germline gives CDR1 SGHVS, CDR2 FQNEAQ. This CDR3 has 13 residues.

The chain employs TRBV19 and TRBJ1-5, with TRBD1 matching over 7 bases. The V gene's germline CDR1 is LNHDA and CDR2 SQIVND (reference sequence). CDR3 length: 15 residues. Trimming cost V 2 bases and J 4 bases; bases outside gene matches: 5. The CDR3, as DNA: TGTGCCAGTAGTATATTGGGACAGTGGAATCAGCCCCAGCATTTT. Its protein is CASSILGQWNQPQHF.